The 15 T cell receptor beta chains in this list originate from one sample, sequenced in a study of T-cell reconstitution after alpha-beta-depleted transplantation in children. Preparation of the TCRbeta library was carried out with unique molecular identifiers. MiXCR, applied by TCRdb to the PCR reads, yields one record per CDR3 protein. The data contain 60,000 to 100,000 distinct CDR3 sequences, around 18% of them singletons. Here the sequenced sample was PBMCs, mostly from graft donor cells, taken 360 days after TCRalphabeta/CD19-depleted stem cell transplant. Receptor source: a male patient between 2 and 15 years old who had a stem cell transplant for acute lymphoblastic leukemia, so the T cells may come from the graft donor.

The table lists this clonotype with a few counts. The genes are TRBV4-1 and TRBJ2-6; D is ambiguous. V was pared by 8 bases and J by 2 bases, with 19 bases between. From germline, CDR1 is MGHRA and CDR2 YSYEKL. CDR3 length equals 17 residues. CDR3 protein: CASSSGSFFTGANVLTF. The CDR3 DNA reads TGCGCCAGCTCCTCAGGATCTTTTTTCACTGGGGCCAACGTCCTGACTTTC.

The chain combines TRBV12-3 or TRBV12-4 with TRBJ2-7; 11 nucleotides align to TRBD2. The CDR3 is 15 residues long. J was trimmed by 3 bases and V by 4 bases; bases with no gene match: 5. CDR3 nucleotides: TGTGCCAGCAGTTCGGGGACTAGCGGCTTCTACGAGCAGTACTTC. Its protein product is CASSSGTSGFYEQYF.

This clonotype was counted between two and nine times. Written as DNA, the CDR3 is TGTGCCAGCAGCCCTCTAGCGGGTTCCTACAATGAGCAGTTCTTC. It translates to CASSPLAGSYNEQFF. The chain links TRBV3-1 to TRBJ2-1, with TRBD2 matching over 8 bases. Germline V gene lookup returns CDR1 LGHDT and CDR2 YNNKEL (reference sequence). This CDR3 spans 15 amino acids. V lost 4 bases to trimming and J lost 1 base; unmatched junction nucleotides: 3.

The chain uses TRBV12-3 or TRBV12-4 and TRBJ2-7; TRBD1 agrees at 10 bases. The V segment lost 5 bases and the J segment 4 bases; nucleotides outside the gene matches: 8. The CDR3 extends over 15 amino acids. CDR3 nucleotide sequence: TGTGCCAGCAGTCCCTTGAGACAGGGGGCTTACGAGCAGTACTTC. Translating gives CASSPLRQGAYEQYF.

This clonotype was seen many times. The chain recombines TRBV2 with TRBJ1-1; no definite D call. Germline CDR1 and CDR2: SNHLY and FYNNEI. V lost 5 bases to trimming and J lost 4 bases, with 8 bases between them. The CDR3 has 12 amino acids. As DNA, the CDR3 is TGTGCCAGCAGTCAAGTGGGCACTGAAGCTTTCTTT. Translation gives CASSQVGTEAFF. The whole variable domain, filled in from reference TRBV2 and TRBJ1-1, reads EPEVTQTPSHQVTQMGQEVILRCVPISNHLYFYWYRQILGQKVEFLVSFYNNEISEKSEIFDDQFSVERPDGSNFTLKIRSTKLEDSAMYFCASSQVGTEAFFGQGTRLTVV.

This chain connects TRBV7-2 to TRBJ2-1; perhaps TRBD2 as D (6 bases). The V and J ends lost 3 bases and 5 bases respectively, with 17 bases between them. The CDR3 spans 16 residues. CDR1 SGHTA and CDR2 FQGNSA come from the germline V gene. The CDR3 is CASSFLWGSGHNEQFF. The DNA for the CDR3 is TGTGCCAGCAGCTTCCTGTGGGGGAGCGGGCACAATGAGCAGTTCTTC.

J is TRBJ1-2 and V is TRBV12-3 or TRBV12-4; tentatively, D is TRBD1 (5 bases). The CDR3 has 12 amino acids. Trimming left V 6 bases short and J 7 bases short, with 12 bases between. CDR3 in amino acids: CASSGTGFGYTF. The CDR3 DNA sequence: TGTGCCAGCAGCGGGACTGGCTTTGGCTACACCTTC.

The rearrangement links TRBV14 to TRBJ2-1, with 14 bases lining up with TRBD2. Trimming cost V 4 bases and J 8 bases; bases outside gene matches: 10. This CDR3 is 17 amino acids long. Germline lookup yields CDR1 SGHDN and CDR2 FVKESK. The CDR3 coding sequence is TGTGCCAGCAGCCGACCCCGACTAGCGGGAGGGCCCGATGAGCAGTTCTTC. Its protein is CASSRPRLAGGPDEQFF. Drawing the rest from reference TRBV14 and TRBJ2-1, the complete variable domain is EAGVTQFPSHSVIEKGQTVTLRCDPISGHDNLYWYRRVMGKEIKFLLHFVKESKQDESGMPNNRFLAERTGGTYSTLKVQPAELEDSGVYFCASSRPRLAGGPDEQFFGPGTRLTVL.

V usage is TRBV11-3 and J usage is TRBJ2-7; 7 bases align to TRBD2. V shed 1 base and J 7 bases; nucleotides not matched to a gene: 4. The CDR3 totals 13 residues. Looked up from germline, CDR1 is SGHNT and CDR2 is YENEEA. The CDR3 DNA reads TGTGCCAGCAGCTTAGTTGCCGGGAGGGAGCAGTACTTC. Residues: CASSLVAGREQYF.

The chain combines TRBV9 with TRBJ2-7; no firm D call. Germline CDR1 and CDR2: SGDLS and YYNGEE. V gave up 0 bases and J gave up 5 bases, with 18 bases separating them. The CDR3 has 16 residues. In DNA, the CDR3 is TGTGCCAGCAGCGTAGCCCTTGGGCATAGCAGTGACGAGCAGTACTTC. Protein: CASSVALGHSSDEQYF.

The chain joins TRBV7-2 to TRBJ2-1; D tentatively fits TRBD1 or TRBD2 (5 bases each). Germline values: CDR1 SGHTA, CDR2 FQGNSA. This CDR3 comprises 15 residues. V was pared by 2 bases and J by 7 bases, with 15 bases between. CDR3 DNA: TGTGCCAGCAGCTTAACGGGACCGTACAGGAATGAGCAGTTCTTC. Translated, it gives CASSLTGPYRNEQFF.

The CDR3 region has the DNA TGTGCCAGTAGAGTCAGCGGGAGCGGAGCTGAGCAGTTCTTC. Its protein is CASRVSGSGAEQFF. The chain couples TRBV19 to TRBJ2-1; 8 bases line up with TRBD2. With 6 bases clipped from V and 9 bases from J, the junction kept 10 bases outside the gene matches. Germline V gives CDR1 LNHDA, CDR2 SQIVND (reference sequence). The CDR3 consists of 14 residues.

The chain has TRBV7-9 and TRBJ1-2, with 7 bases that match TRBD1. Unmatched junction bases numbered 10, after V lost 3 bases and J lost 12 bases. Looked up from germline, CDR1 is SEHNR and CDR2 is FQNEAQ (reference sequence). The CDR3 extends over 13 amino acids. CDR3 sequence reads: CASSFSEGARDTF. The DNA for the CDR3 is TGTGCCAGCAGCTTTTCTGAGGGGGCGCGGGACACCTTC.

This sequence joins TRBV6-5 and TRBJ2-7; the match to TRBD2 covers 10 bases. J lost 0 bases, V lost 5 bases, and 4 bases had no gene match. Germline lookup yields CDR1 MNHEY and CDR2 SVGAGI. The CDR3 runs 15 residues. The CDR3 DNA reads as TGTGCCAGCAGTAGACTAGCGGGTTCCTCCTACGAGCAGTACTTC. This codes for CASSRLAGSSYEQYF.

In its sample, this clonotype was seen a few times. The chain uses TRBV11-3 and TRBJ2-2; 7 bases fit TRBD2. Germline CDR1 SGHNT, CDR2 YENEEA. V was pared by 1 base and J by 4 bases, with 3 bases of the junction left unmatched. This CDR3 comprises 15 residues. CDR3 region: CASSLGLATTGELFF. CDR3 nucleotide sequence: TGTGCCAGCAGCTTAGGACTAGCAACCACCGGGGAGCTGTTTTTT.